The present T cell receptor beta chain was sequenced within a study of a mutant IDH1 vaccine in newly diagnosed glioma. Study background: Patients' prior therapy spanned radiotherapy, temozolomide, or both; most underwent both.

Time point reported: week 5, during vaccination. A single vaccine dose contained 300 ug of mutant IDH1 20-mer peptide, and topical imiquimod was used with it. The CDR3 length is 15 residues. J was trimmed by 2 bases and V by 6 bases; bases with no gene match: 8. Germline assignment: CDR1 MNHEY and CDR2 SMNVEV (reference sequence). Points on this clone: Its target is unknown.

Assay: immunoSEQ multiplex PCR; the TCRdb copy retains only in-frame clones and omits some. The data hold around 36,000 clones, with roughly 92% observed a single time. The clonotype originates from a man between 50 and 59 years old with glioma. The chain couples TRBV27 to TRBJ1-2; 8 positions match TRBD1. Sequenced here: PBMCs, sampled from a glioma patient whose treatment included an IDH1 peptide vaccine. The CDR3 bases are TGTGCCAGCAGAGCCTCAGGGGGCTCGAACTATGGCTACACCTTC. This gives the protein CASRASGGSNYGYTF.